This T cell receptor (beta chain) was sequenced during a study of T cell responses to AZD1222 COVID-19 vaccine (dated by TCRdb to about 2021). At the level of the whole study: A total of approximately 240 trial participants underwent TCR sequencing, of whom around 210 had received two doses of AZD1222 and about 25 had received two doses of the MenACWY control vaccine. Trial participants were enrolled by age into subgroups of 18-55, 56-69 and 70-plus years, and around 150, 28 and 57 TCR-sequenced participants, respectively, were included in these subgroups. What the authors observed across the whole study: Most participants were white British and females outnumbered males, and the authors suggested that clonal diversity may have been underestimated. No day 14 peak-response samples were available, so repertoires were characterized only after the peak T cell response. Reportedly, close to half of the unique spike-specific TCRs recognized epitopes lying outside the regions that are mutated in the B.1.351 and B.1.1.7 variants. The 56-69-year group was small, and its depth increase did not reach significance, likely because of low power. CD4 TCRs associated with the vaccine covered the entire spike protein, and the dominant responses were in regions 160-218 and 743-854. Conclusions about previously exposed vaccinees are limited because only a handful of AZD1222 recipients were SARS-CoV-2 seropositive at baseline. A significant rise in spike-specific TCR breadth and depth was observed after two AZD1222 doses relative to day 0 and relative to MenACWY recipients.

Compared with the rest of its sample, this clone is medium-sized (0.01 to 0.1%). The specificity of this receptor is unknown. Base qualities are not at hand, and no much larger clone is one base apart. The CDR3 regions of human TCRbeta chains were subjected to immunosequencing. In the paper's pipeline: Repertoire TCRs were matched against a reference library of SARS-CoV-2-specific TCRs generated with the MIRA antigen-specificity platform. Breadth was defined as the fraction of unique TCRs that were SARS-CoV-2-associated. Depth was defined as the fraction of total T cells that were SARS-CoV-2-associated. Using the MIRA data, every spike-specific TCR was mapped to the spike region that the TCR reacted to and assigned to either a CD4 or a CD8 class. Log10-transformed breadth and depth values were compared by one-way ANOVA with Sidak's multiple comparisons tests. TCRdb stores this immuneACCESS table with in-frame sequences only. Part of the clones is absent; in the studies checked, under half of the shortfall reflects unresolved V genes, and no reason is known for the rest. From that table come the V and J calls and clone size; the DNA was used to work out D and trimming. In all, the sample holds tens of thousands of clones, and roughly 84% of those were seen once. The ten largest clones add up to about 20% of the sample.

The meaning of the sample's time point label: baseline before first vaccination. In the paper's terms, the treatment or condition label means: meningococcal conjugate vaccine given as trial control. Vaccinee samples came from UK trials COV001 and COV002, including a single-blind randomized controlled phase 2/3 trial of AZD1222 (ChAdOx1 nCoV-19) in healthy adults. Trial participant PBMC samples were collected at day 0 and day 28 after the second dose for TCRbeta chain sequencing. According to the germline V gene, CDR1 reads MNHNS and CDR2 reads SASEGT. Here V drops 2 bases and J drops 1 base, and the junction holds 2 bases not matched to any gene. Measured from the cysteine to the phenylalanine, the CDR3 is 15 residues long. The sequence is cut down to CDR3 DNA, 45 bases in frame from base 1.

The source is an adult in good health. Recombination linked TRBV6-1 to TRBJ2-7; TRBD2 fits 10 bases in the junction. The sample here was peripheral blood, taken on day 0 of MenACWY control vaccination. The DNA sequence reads TGTGCCAGCAGTGAAAGACTAGCGGGTTCCTACGAGCAGTACTTC. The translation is CASSERLAGSYEQYF.